A selection of T cell receptor beta chains follows, all from one sample in a study of T cell changes during pregnancy in multiple sclerosis. Measured with immunoSEQ multiplex PCR; TCRdb has only the in-frame clones, and not every one. The sample yields tens of thousands of clones, just over 90% seen once. The sample was peripheral blood, taken before pregnancy. These receptors were taken from a female donor with multiple sclerosis, enrolled in a pregnancy study. The CDR3 runs from the conserved cysteine through the conserved F or W. The order of the fields is CDR3 length, clone size, V gene, J gene, D gene, CDR3 protein, CDR3 DNA. D genes are given only for firm matches. Clone size appears in some rows only: once, few, many, or a class for an expanded clone.

>23|-|TRBV27|TRBJ2-2|TRBD2
CASSLSGGGGRRPGVKDTGELFF
TGTGCCAGCAGTTTATCGGGCGGGGGGGGTCGGAGGCCAGGCGTGAAGGACACCGGGGAGCTGTTTTTT
>13|once|TRBV11-2|TRBJ2-5|-
CASSLESVRGQYF
TGTGCCAGCAGCTTAGAATCAGTTAGGGGCCAGTACTTC
>14|-|TRBV4-3|TRBJ2-5|-
CASSQTTTSEAQYF
TGCGCCAGCAGCCAAACAACCACTTCAGAGGCCCAGTACTTC
>17|-|TRBV21-1|TRBJ2-7|-
CASSKQGAGASSYEQYF
TGTGCCAGCAGCAAACAAGGGGCGGGAGCGAGCTCCTACGAGCAGTACTTC
>17|-|TRBV6-4|TRBJ2-6|TRBD2
CASSDSGGGTGANVLTF
TGTGCCAGCAGTGACTCGGGGGGAGGGACTGGGGCCAACGTCCTGACTTTC
>13|once|TRBV2|TRBJ2-7|-
CASNLILAYEQYF
TGTGCCAGCAACCTAATCCTAGCTTACGAGCAGTACTTC
>15|once|TRBV5-1|TRBJ2-2|-
CASSSRTGSTGELFF
TGCGCCAGCAGCTCCCGAACAGGGTCCACCGGGGAGCTGTTTTTT
>15|-|TRBV5-1|TRBJ1-3|-
CASSSNIAGGNTIYF
TGCGCCAGCAGTTCAAACATCGCGGGGGGAAACACCATATATTTT
>14|few|TRBV7-8|TRBJ2-7|TRBD1
CASSLPGQTYEQYF
TGTGCCAGCAGCTTACCGGGACAGACCTACGAGCAGTACTTC
>15|-|TRBV7-8|TRBJ1-2|-
CASSLAKGEGYGYTF
TGTGCCAGCAGCTTAGCGAAGGGGGAGGGATATGGCTACACCTTC
>14|-|TRBV28|TRBJ1-4|-
CASSHRVSNEKLFF
TGTGCCAGCAGTCACAGGGTTAGTAATGAAAAACTGTTTTTT
>13|-|TRBV7-2|TRBJ1-1|-
CASSFKRETEAFF
TGTGCCAGCAGCTTCAAAAGGGAGACTGAAGCTTTCTTT
>13|-|TRBV5-1|TRBJ2-7|TRBD2
CASQERGSYEQYF
TGCGCCAGCCAGGAGCGGGGCTCCTACGAGCAGTACTTC
>15|few|TRBV15|TRBJ2-7|TRBD1
CATSNWDRVSYEQYF
TGTGCCACCAGCAACTGGGACAGAGTTTCCTACGAGCAGTACTTC
>15|-|TRBV5-1|TRBJ2-5|TRBD2
CASSWTSGSRETQYF
TGCGCCAGCAGCTGGACTAGCGGGAGCCGGGAGACCCAGTACTTC
>14|-|TRBV5-5|TRBJ2-5|-
CASSLGQVEETQYF
TGTGCCAGCAGCTTGGGACAGGTCGAAGAGACCCAGTACTTC
>14|-|TRBV7-9|TRBJ2-1|-
CASSFGGSDNEQFF
TGTGCCAGCAGCTTTGGGGGGTCGGACAATGAGCAGTTCTTC
>14|few|TRBV28|TRBJ2-7|-
CASSHRDTSYEQYF
TGTGCCAGCAGCCACCGGGACACCTCCTACGAGCAGTACTTC
>18|-|TRBV5-1|TRBJ2-1|TRBD2
CASSLGGLAGGPGNEQFF
TGCGCCAGCAGCTTGGGGGGACTAGCGGGAGGGCCCGGGAATGAGCAGTTCTTC
>17|-|TRBV7-6|TRBJ2-1|TRBD2
CASSPWTSGRAYNEQFF
TGTGCCAGCAGCCCTTGGACTAGCGGGAGGGCCTACAATGAGCAGTTCTTC
>16|once|TRBV9|TRBJ1-1|TRBD1
CASSKEQGALGTEAFF
TGTGCCAGCAGCAAAGAACAGGGGGCGCTGGGCACTGAAGCTTTCTTT
>13|-|TRBV6-1|TRBJ2-7|-
CASSEGRFYEQYF
TGTGCCAGCAGTGAAGGCAGGTTCTACGAGCAGTACTTC
>14|-|TRBV4-3|TRBJ2-7|-
CASSQDRVSYEQYF
TGCGCCAGCAGCCAAGACAGGGTTTCCTACGAGCAGTACTTC
>15|-|TRBV27|TRBJ2-3|-
CASSYGRTLTDTQYF
TGTGCCAGCAGTTATGGACGGACATTGACAGATACGCAGTATTTT
>14|-|TRBV5-1|TRBJ2-3|TRBD2
CASRQPSGRDTQYF
TGCGCCAGCAGGCAGCCTAGCGGGAGGGATACGCAGTATTTT
>14|-|TRBV6-5|TRBJ2-7|-
CASSPSRALYEQYF
TGTGCCAGCAGCCCCTCCAGGGCCCTCTACGAGCAGTACTTC
>18|-|TRBV27|TRBJ2-2|-
CASSLSRGSAGATGELFF
TGTGCCAGCAGTTTATCGAGGGGGTCGGCAGGGGCCACCGGGGAGCTGTTTTTT
>19|-|TRBV7-9|TRBJ2-7|TRBD2
CASNGGTSGRDPLFYEQYF
TGTGCCAGCAACGGGGGGACTAGCGGGAGGGACCCCCTTTTCTACGAGCAGTACTTC
>14|-|TRBV30|TRBJ2-4|-
CAWIPNLAGSIQYF
TGTGCCTGGATTCCAAACCTTGCGGGGAGCATTCAGTACTTC
>13|-|TRBV10-3|TRBJ1-5|-
CATGATQDQPQHF
TGTGCCACCGGCGCGACACAAGATCAGCCCCAGCATTTT
>18|-|TRBV4-2|TRBJ2-1|TRBD2
CASSQDLGAGGGRNEQFF
TGTGCCAGCAGCCAAGATCTGGGAGCGGGCGGGGGGCGGAATGAGCAGTTCTTC
>14|-|TRBV5-1|TRBJ2-7|TRBD2
CASNLAGGPYEQYF
TGCGCCAGCAACTTGGCGGGAGGGCCCTACGAGCAGTACTTC
>16|-|TRBV7-9|TRBJ2-6|-
CASSSQGGAGANVLTF
TGTGCCAGCAGCTCCCAAGGGGGAGCCGGGGCCAACGTCCTGACTTTC
>15|-|TRBV2|TRBJ1-5|-
CASSDRVASNQPQHF
TGTGCCAGCAGTGACAGGGTGGCTAGCAATCAGCCCCAGCATTTT
>14|-|TRBV6-5|TRBJ2-7|TRBD2
CASSTGTSGYEQYF
TGTGCCAGCTCAACCGGGACTAGCGGCTACGAGCAGTACTTC
>15|-|TRBV19|TRBJ2-7|-
CASSGRARENYEQYF
TGTGCCAGTAGTGGGAGAGCTAGGGAGAACTACGAGCAGTACTTC
>16|-|TRBV25-1|TRBJ2-1|TRBD2
CASSGGVVGGPDEQFF
TGTGCCAGCAGTGGTGGGGTAGTGGGAGGGCCGGATGAGCAGTTCTTC
>12|-|TRBV6-6|TRBJ2-5|-
CASSPYLETQYF
TGTGCCAGCAGCCCCTATCTGGAGACCCAGTACTTC
>16|-|TRBV5-1|TRBJ2-7|TRBD2
CASSTRREGSSYEQYF
TGCGCCAGCAGCACCCGCAGGGAGGGGAGCTCCTACGAGCAGTACTTC
>15|-|TRBV29-1|TRBJ2-1|-
CSTSTGSSSYNEQFF
TGCAGCACCTCCACAGGGTCGAGCTCCTACAATGAGCAGTTCTTC
>16|-|TRBV7-2|TRBJ2-2|-
CASSSLQGEDTGELFF
TGTGCCAGCAGCTCCTTACAGGGCGAGGACACCGGGGAGCTGTTTTTT
>13|-|TRBV6-5|TRBJ2-7|TRBD2
CASTSGLSSEQYF
TGTGCCAGCACTAGCGGTCTCTCTTCCGAGCAGTACTTC
>11|-|TRBV28|TRBJ2-1|-
CASSLAYEQFF
TGTGCCAGCAGTTTGGCTTACGAGCAGTTCTTC
>18|once|TRBV5-1|TRBJ2-1|TRBD2
CASKTGLAGGPLSNEQFF
TGCGCCAGCAAGACCGGACTAGCGGGAGGGCCTCTTAGTAATGAGCAGTTCTTC
>16|-|TRBV6-1|TRBJ2-3|-
CASSEIGGLSTDTQYF
TGTGCCAGCAGTGAAATCGGGGGGCTAAGCACAGATACGCAGTATTTT
>15|-|TRBV7-9|TRBJ1-1|-
CASSLLTAPNTEAFF
TGTGCCAGCAGCTTATTGACAGCTCCGAACACTGAAGCTTTCTTT
>12|-|TRBV11-2|TRBJ2-5|-
CASSLAIGTQYF
TGTGCCAGCAGCTTAGCAATCGGGACCCAGTACTTC
>17|-|TRBV7-3|TRBJ2-3|TRBD2
CASSPGTSGRGTDTQYF
TGTGCCAGCAGCCCTGGGACTAGCGGGAGGGGCACAGATACGCAGTATTTT
>15|-|TRBV6-1|TRBJ2-7|TRBD2
CASSEAWGGDYEQYF
TGTGCCAGCAGTGAAGCGTGGGGAGGGGACTACGAGCAGTACTTC
>16|-|TRBV5-1|TRBJ2-2|-
CASSLGAGLNTGELFF
TGCGCCAGCAGCTTGGGTGCTGGGCTCAACACCGGGGAGCTGTTTTTT
>14|-|TRBV5-4|TRBJ2-1|TRBD2
CASSPNRGGSEQFF
TGTGCCAGCAGCCCCAATCGGGGGGGAAGTGAGCAGTTCTTC
>14|-|TRBV6-4|TRBJ2-1|TRBD2
CASTSSGSSNEQFF
TGTGCCAGCACCTCTAGCGGGAGTTCCAATGAGCAGTTCTTC
>13|-|TRBV7-9|TRBJ2-5|TRBD2
CASSRGLAETQYF
TGTGCCAGCAGCAGGGGACTAGCGGAGACCCAGTACTTC
>16|-|TRBV28|TRBJ2-7|-
CASSLPLASATYEQYF
TGTGCCAGCAGTTTACCCCTGGCTAGCGCGACCTACGAGCAGTACTTC